This T cell receptor beta chain was sequenced for a study of T cell changes during pregnancy in multiple sclerosis (dated by TCRdb to the late 2010s). Background for the entire study: The study looked at changes in the T cell repertoire across pregnancy in women with multiple sclerosis.

As for this clone: Its antigen has not been determined. Base qualities are not at hand, and no much larger clone is one base apart.

Trimming at the junction amounts to 6 bases on V and 0 bases on J, and the germline ends lie 14 bases apart. From the germline V gene, CDR1 is MNHNS and CDR2 is SASEGT. Spanning cysteine to phenylalanine, the CDR3 consists of 15 amino acids. Only the CDR3 part of the read is kept: 45 bases, read in frame from the first base. The library was produced with the immunoSEQ multiplex PCR assay. In TCRdb, the immuneACCESS table is reduced to in-frame sequences with V and J assigned. These tables do not hold every clone; where another copy was compared, an unresolved V gene accounts for under half, and the others remain unexplained. A total of tens of thousands of clones appear in this sample, just under 95% of them only once. 1% of the sample belongs to the ten largest clones.

The V and J genes are TRBV6-1 and TRBJ2-5; the D region possibly corresponds to TRBD2 (6 bases align). This specimen consisted of peripheral blood, obtained in the first trimester of pregnancy. The source is a female donor with multiple sclerosis, enrolled in a pregnancy study. The CDR3 in this case is CASSGASAYQETQYF. The DNA sequence is given as TGTGCCAGCAGCGGGGCTAGCGCGTACCAAGAGACCCAGTACTTC.